This TCR beta chain was captured in a study of blood T cells in healthy people across ages. Study outcomes and limitations: Per million T cells, TCR beta diversity dropped about linearly as age rose.

A sample-barcoded 5' primer and a J-beta primer mix were used in a second PCR of roughly 7 to 11 cycles. Each of the cDNA molecules was tagged by a template-switch adaptor with 12 random nucleotides. TCRdb re-derived calls from the 5' RACE reads in MiXCR, one entry per CDR3 protein. The sample lists 700,000 to 950,000 distinct CDR3 sequences, over 45% seen once, with 20% to 25% in the top ten. Turning to this clonotype: Its cognate antigen is unknown. A read error may produce the germline difference seen at one junction end.

The clonotype comes from a man aged 25 to 40 in good health. Sequenced input: blood.

The chain's CDR3 is CSVEDSRRGAQEIQCF. The CDR3 nucleotides read TGCAGCGTTGAAGATTCCCGTCGCGGAGCCCAAGAGATCCAGTGCTTC. The gene calls are TRBV29-1 and TRBJ2-5; D not resolved. The CDR3 length is 16 residues. In germline, CDR1 is SQVTM, CDR2 ANQGSEA.